Listed below are T cell receptor beta chains from one sample, sequenced in a study of T cells after yellow fever vaccination. In TCRdb, the 5' RACE reads were re-called with MiXCR into one record per CDR3 protein. This sample carries roughly 140,000 distinct CDR3 sequences, 7.7% of them seen once, and the ten largest clones take approximately 0.78%. The starting material was CD4+ T cells sorted from PBMCs, obtained 5 days after the yellow fever booster vaccination. Receptor source: a man aged 25 to 45 who received the YFV17D yellow fever vaccine. The conserved cysteine and the conserved F or W are not part of the CDR3 here.

J,V,CDR3
TRBJ1-2,TRBV12-3/TRBV12-4,ASSGTGSGYGYT
TRBJ2-7,TRBV5-1,ASSIFPASGGAYEQY
TRBJ1-4,TRBV10-2,ASRQGRANEKLF
TRBJ2-3,TRBV5-1,ASSLASRENTQY
TRBJ2-3,TRBV28,ASSIGTSGSIWYTDTQY
TRBJ2-5,TRBV7-2,ASSLVTETQY
TRBJ2-7,TRBV7-9,ASSPSSKGLSEQY
TRBJ1-1,TRBV7-9,ASSPEVTNTEAF
TRBJ2-1,TRBV20-1,SARRASGYYNEQF
TRBJ2-3,TRBV20-1,SARESGTDTQY
TRBJ2-1,TRBV3-1,ASCPGSLSLAGGGEQF
TRBJ2-1,TRBV12-3/TRBV12-4,ASSFRSSSGSLHNEQF
TRBJ2-3,TRBV3-1,ASRQDGTDTQY
TRBJ2-4,TRBV18,ASSPPGTSENIQY
TRBJ2-7,TRBV4-3,ASSQGISRLAENYEQY
TRBJ2-1,TRBV10-1,ASSESGYSYNEQF
TRBJ2-7,TRBV5-8,ASSTTSGWILDEQY
TRBJ1-5,TRBV18,ASSRFEDRAQPQH
TRBJ1-5,TRBV18,ASSAANQPQH
TRBJ2-2,TRBV5-4,ASRLTGAGAGELF
TRBJ2-1,TRBV7-2,ASSSTSGSRNEQF
TRBJ2-1,TRBV19,ASRQGGFPGGEQF
TRBJ2-3,TRBV6-1,ASSVVSGTQY
TRBJ2-3,TRBV7-9,ASSSPGGGGTDTQY
TRBJ2-7,TRBV29-1,SVAATSYEQY
TRBJ2-5,TRBV11-2,ASSLATSQETQY
TRBJ2-7,TRBV4-3,ASSQARNQAVRD
TRBJ2-7,TRBV11-2,ASTSSGGLEQY
TRBJ2-3,TRBV29-1,SVDDNGADTQY
TRBJ2-4,TRBV3-1,ASSDRTSGAKNIQY
TRBJ2-3,TRBV29-1,SGFGGSGDTQY
TRBJ2-1,TRBV18,ASSPRQSSYNEQF
TRBJ1-1,TRBV9,ASSPSGRYPAEAF
TRBJ2-5,TRBV10-3,AISNQGLQETQY
TRBJ2-5,TRBV2,ANAKEQETQY
TRBJ2-5,TRBV7-3,ASAETGQYQETQY
TRBJ2-7,TRBV12-2,ASRPLPPGQRTDSYEQY
TRBJ2-3,TRBV27,ASSLSFGSTQY
TRBJ2-5,TRBV7-6,DSSLGTPGQGGQTQY
TRBJ2-2,TRBV27,ASSSDRVWTGELF
TRBJ2-5,TRBV19,ASSNRDSTKETQY
TRBJ2-5,TRBV7-3,ASSLQGALGETQY
TRBJ2-1,TRBV7-2,ASTFTGLPAGVGEQF
TRBJ1-5,TRBV20-1,SVGQGANQPQH
TRBJ2-6,TRBV28,ASSLSAGISGANVLT
TRBJ1-3,TRBV5-4,ASSLAGGNTIY
TRBJ2-1,TRBV20-1,CARKGQGFRNEQF
TRBJ2-1,TRBV6-2/TRBV6-3,ASRYLGASGNNEQF
TRBJ2-5,TRBV6-1,ASSQRGGETQY
TRBJ2-5,TRBV10-3,AIRGAGEGLETQY
TRBJ2-7,TRBV29-1,SVEGLPGLPSYEQY
TRBJ2-1,TRBV5-1,ASSLDRVSYNEQF
TRBJ2-5,TRBV7-2,ASSQMGQGQTQY
TRBJ1-5,TRBV4-2,ASSQEYSSNQPQH